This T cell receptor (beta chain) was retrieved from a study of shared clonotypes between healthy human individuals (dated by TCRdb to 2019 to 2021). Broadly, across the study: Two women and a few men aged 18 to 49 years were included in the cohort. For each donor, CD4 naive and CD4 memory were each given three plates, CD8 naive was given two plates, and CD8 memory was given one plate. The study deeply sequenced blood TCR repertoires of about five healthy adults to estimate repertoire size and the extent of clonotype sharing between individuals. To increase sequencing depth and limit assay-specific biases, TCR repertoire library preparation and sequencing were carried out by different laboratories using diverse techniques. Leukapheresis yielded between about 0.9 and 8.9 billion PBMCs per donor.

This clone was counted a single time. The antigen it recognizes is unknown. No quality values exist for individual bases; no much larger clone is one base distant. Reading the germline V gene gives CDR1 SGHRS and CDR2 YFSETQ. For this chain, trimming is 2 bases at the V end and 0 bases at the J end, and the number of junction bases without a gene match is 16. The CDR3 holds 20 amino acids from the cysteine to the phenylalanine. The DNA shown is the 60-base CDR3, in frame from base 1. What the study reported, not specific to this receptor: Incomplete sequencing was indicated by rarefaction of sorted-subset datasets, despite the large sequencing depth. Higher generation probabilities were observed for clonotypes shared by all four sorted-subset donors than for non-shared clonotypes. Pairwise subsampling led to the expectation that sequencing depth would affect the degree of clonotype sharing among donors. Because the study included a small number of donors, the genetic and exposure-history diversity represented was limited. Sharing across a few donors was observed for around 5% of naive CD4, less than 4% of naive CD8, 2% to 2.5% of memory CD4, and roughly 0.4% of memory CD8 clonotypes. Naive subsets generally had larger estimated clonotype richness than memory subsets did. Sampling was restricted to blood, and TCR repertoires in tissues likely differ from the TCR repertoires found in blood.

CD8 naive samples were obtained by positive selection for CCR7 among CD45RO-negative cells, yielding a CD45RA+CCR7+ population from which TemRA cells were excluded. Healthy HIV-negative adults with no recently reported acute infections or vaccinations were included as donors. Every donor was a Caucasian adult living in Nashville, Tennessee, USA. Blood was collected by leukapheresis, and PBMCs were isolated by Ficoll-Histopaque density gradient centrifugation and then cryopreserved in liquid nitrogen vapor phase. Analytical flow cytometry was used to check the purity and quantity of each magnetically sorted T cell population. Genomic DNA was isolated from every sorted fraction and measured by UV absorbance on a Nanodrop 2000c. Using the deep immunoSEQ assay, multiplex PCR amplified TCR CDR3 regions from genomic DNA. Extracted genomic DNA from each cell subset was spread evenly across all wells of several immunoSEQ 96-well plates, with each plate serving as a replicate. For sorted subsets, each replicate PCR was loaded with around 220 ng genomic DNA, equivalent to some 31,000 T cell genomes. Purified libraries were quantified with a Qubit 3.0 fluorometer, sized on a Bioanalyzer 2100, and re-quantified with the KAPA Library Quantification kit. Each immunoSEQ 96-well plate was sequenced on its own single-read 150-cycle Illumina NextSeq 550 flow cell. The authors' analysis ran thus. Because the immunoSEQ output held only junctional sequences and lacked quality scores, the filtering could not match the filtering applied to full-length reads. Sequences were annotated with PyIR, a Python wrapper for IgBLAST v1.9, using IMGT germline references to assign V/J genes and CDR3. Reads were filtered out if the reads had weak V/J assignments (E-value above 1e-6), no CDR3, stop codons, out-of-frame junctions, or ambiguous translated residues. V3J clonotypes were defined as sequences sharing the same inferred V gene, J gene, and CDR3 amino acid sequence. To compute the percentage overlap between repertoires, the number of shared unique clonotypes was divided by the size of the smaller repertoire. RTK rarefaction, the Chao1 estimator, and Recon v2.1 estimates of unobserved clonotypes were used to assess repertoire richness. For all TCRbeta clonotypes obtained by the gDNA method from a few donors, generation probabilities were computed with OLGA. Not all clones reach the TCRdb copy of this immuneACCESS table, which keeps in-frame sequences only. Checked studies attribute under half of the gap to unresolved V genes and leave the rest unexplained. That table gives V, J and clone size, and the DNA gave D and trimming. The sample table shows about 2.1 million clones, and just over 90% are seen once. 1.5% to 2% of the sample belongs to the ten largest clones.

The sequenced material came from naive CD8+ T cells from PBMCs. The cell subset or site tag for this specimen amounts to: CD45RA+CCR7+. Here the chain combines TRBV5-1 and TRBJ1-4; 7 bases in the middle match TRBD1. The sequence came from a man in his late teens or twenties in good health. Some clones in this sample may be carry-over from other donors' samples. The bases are TGCGCCAGCAGCTTAACCGCGAGGGACAGAGGATATGCAACTAATGAAAAACTGTTTTTT. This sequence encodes CASSLTARDRGYATNEKLFF. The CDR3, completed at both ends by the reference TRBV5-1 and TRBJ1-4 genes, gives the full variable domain KAGVTQTPRYLIKTRGQQVTLSCSPISGHRSVSWYQQTPGQGLQFLFEYFSETQRNKGNFPGRFSGRQFSNSRSEMNVSTLELGDSALYLCASSLTARDRGYATNEKLFFGSGTQLSVL.